This TCR beta chain was identified during a study of spatial heterogeneity in lung cancer. Study summary: PBMC collected at follow-up were sequenced when available, a median of roughly 25 months after resection.

There are many counts of this clonotype. TCRdb used MiXCR to reprocess the 5' RACE reads, holding one entry per CDR3 protein. Counted here are about 17,000 distinct CDR3 sequences, approximately 19% occurring once; the ten biggest clones make up about 6.7%. V was clipped by 3 bases and J by 2 bases, with 9 bases between them. The germline V gene encodes CDR1 DFQATT and CDR2 SNEGSKA (reference sequence). There are 13 residues in the CDR3. The time point was: blood at routine non-recurrence follow-up after resection. Sequencing covered unsorted whole RNA taken from tumor, nontumor lung or frozen PBMC. The clonotype was recovered from a male donor with early-stage non-small cell lung cancer. The sequenced sample was PBMCs, obtained at follow-up. The rearrangement links TRBV20-1 to TRBJ2-3, with D maybe TRBD2 (5 bases). DNA for the CDR3: TGCAGTGCTAGGGACTCATACACAGATACGCAGTATTTT. Amino acid sequence: CSARDSYTDTQYF.